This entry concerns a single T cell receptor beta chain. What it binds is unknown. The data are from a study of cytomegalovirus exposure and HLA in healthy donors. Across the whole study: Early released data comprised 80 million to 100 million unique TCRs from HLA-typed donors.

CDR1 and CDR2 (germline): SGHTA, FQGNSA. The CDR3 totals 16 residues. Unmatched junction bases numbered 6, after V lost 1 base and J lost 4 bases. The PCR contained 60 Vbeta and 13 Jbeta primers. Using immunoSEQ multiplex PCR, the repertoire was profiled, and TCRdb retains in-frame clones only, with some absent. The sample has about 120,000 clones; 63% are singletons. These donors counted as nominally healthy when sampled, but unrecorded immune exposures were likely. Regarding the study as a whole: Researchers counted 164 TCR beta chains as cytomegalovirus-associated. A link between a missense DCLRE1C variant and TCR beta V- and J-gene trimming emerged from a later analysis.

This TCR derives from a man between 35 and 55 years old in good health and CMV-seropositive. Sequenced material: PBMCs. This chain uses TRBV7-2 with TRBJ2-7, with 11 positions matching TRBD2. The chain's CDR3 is CASSLVAGGGGYEQYF. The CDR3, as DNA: TGTGCCAGCAGCTTAGTAGCGGGAGGGGGGGGGTACGAGCAGTACTTC.